This entry features one TCR beta chain sequence. This sample is part of a study of blood T cell repertoires in COVID-19. Background on the study: Samples came from the United States, Italy and Spain, spanning acute and convalescent COVID-19.

The repertoire was sequenced with immunoSEQ multiplex PCR; TCRdb's copy has only in-frame clones and lacks some. The profile shows about 230,000 clones, 70% to 90% of them singletons. Sample: peripheral blood. This TCR derives from a man aged 50-59 years with COVID-19, enrolled during active disease.

In DNA, the CDR3 is TGCAGCGTTTCCATTAGCGTGGGGGAGACCCAGTACTTC. The encoded protein is CSVSISVGETQYF. The gene calls are TRBV29-1 and TRBJ2-5; possibly TRBD2 for D (5 bases). The germline CDR1 and CDR2 sequences are SQVTM and ANQGSEA. The length of the CDR3 is 13 residues. V shed 5 bases and J shed 5 bases, with 15 bases lying between them.